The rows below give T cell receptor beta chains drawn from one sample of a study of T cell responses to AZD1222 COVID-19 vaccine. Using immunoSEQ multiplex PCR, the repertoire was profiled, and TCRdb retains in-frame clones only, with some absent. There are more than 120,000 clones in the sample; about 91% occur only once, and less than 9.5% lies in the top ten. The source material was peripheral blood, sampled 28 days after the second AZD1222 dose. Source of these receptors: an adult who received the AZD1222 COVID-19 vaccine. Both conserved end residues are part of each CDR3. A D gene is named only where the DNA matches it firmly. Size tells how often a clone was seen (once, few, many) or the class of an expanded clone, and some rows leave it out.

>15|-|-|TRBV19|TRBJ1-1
TGTGCCAGTAGGGCCGGTGAGGGAGGGAACACTGAAGCTTTCTTT
CASRAGEGGNTEAFF
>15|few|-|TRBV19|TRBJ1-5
TGTGCCAGTACCCAACACATCCGGGACAATCAGCCCCAGCATTTT
CASTQHIRDNQPQHF
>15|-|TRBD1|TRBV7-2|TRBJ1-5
TGTGCCAGCAGCTTAGAGCAGGGGGGGTATCAGCCCCAGCATTTT
CASSLEQGGYQPQHF
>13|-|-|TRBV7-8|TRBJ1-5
TGTGCCAGCAGCTTAGTTGAGAATCAGCCCCAGCATTTT
CASSLVENQPQHF
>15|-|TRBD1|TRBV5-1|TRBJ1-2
TGCGCCAGCAGCACGGGACAGGCGGCGCGCTATGGCTACACCTTC
CASSTGQAARYGYTF
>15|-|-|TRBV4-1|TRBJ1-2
TGCGCCAGCAGCCAAGAGTGGCAGCCTAACTATGGCTACACCTTC
CASSQEWQPNYGYTF
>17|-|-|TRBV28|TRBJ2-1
TGTGCCAGCAGGCCAACCTCGGGACACATCTCCTACAATGAGCAGTTCTTC
CASRPTSGHISYNEQFF
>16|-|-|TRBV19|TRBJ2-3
TGTGCCAGCCGAGCTCCACTGGGCCTTTTATCAGATACGCAGTATTTT
CASRAPLGLLSDTQYF
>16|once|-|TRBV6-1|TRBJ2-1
TGTGCCAGCAGTGAAGCGGAGACAGGTTATTACAATGAGCAGTTCTTC
CASSEAETGYYNEQFF
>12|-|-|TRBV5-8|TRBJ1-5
TGTGCCAGCAGATATGGCAATCAGCCCCAGCATTTT
CASRYGNQPQHF
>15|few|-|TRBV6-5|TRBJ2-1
TGTGCCAGCAGCCCCCGGGAAGGATTTTACAATGAGCAGTTCTTC
CASSPREGFYNEQFF
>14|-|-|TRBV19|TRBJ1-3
TGTGCCAGTACGACATCATCTTCGGCGAACACCATATATTTT
CASTTSSSANTIYF
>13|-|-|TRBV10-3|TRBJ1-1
TGTGCCATCAGTGAGTCGTCGGGGGGTGAAGCTTTCTTT
CAISESSGGEAFF
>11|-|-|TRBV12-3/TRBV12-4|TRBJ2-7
TGTGCCAGCAGTTCAGGGGGGAAGGAGTACTTC
CASSSGGKEYF
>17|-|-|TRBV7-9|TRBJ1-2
TGTGCCAGCAGTTACGGACAGCCTGAACGAATCCACTATGGCTACACCTTC
CASSYGQPERIHYGYTF
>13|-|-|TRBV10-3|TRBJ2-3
TGTGCCATCAGTGCTCCGCTTGAGGATACGCAGTATTTT
CAISAPLEDTQYF